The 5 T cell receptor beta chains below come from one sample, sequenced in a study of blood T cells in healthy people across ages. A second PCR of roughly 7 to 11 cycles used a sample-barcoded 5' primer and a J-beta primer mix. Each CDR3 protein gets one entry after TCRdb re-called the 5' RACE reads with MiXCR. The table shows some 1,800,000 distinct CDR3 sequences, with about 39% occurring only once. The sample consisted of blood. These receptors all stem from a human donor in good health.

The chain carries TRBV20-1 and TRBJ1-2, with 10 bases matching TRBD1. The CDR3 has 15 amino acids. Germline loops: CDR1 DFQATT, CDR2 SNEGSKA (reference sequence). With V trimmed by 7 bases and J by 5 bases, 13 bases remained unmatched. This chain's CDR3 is CSVPDDRGLGYGYTF. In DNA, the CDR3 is TGCAGTGTTCCCGACGACAGGGGGCTGGGGTATGGCTACACCTTC.

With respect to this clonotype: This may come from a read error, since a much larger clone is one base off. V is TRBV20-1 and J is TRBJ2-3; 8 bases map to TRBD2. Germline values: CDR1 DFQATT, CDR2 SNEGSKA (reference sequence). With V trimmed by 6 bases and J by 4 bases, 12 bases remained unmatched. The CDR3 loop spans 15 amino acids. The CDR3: CSAIRGGLYSDTQYF. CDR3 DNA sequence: TGCAGTGCCATACGGGGGGGGCTGTACTCAGATACGCAGTATTTT.

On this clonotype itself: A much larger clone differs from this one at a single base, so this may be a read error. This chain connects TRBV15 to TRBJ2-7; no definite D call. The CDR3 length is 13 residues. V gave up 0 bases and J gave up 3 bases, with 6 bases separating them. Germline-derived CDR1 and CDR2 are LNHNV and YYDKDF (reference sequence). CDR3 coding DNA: TGTGCCACCAGCAGAGACAGATGCTACGAGCAGTACTTC. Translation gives CATSRDRCYEQYF. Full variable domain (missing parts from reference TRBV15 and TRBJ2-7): DAMVIQNPRYQVTQFGKPVTLSCSQTLNHNVMYWYQQKSSQAPKLLFHYYDKDFNNEADTPDNFQSRRPNTSFCFLDIRSPGLGDTAMYLCATSRDRCYEQYFGPGTRLTVT.

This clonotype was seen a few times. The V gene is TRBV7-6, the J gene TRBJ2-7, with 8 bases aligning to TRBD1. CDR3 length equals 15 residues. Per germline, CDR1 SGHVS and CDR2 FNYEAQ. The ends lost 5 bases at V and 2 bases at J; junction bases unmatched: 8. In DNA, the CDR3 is TGTGCCAGCAGCGCCTACGACAGGGGACCCTACGAGCAGTACTTC. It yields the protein CASSAYDRGPYEQYF.

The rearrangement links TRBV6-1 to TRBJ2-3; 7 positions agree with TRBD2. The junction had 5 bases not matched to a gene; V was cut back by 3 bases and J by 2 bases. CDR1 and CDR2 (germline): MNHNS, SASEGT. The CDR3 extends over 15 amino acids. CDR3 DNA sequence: TGTGCCAGCAGTGACCCAAGCGGGGTCACAGATACGCAGTATTTT. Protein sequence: CASSDPSGVTDTQYF.